This T cell receptor beta chain was documented in a study of control samples from healthy donors and cancer patients. Trimming left V 7 bases short and J 2 bases short, with 15 bases between. The CDR3 consists of 15 residues. Looked up from germline, CDR1 is LNHDA and CDR2 is SQIVND (reference sequence). Clones were sequenced by immunoSEQ multiplex PCR, and TCRdb holds only the in-frame ones, with some missing. Among 79,000 or so clones listed, roughly nine tenths were seen once. What was sequenced was PBMCs. The chain is built from TRBV19 and TRBJ1-5, with a tentative D call TRBD1 (5 bases). This clonotype was sampled from a woman aged 45-60 years with colorectal cancer. DNA for the CDR3: TGTGCCAGTATCAGGAAGGGGATTGGCAATCAGCCCCAGCATTTT. Translation: CASIRKGIGNQPQHF.